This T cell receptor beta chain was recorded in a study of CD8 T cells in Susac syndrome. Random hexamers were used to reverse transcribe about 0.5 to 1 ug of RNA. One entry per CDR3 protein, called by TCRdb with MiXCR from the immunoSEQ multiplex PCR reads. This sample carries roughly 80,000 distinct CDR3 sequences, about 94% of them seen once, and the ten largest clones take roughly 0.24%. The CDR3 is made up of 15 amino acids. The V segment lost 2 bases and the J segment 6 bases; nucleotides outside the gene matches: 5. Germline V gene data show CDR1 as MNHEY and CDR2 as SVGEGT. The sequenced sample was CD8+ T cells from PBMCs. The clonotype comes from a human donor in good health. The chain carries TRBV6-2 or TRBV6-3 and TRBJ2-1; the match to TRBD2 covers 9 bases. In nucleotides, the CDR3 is TGTGCCAGCAGTTACGTCAGCGGGAGGACCAATGAGCAGTTCTTC. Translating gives CASSYVSGRTNEQFF.